This T cell receptor beta chain was observed in a study of T cell clonotyping in hematopoietic cell transplantation. In the study overall: Pretransplant recipient samples were taken after cytoreduction. Notes on the study in general: Pathologically expanded recipient clonotypes increased progressively from day 30 to day 180 as diversity fell.

The time point: recipient sample about 28 days before transplant, after cytoreduction. As for this clone: The antigen remains unidentified.

Sequenced by immunoSEQ multiplex PCR; TCRdb stores in-frame clones only, minus some. Of approximately 44,000 clones listed, less than 85% are singletons. This CDR3 is 13 amino acids long. J gave up 7 bases and V 5 bases, and 4 bases lay outside the gene matches. CDR1 is SGHTA and CDR2 is FQGNSA in the germline V gene. The source is a man between 60 and 75 years old with acute myeloid leukemia. Some clones in this sample may be carry-over from other donors' samples. The chain combines TRBV7-2 with TRBJ2-1; 8 bases align to TRBD1. The sequences come from peripheral blood mononuclear cells, collected before stem cell transplant. CDR3 amino acids: CASSPDRVNEQFF. Here the CDR3 DNA reads TGTGCCAGCAGCCCGGACAGGGTAAATGAGCAGTTCTTC. Using reference TRBV7-2 and TRBJ2-1 for the parts outside the CDR3, the full variable domain is GAGVSQSPSNKVTEKGKDVELRCDPISGHTALYWYRQSLGQGLEFLIYFQGNSAPDKSGLPSDRFSAERTGGSVSTLTIQRTQQEDSAVYLCASSPDRVNEQFFGPGTRLTVL.